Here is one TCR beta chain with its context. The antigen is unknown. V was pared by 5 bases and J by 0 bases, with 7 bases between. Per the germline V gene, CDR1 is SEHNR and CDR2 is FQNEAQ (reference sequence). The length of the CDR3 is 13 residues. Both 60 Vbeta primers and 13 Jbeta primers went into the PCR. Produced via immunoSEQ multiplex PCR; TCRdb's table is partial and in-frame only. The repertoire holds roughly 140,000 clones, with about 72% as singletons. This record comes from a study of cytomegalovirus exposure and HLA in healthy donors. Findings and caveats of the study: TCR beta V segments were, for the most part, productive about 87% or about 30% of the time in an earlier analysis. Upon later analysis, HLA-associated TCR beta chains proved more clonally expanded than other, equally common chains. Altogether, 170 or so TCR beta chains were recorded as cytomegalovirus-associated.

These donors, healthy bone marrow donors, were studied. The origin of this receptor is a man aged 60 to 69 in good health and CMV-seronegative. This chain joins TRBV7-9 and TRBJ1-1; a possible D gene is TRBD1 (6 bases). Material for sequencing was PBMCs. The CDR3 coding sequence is TGTGCCAGCAGCGAGGGGGTGAACACTGAAGCTTTCTTT. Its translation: CASSEGVNTEAFF.